This T cell receptor (beta chain) stems from a study of blood T cell repertoires in COVID-19. Study-wide context: Specimens from acute and convalescent COVID-19 originated in the United States, Italy and Spain. PBMCs, B-cell-depleted T cells, or T cells provided the cDNA or gDNA that made up the material.

Trimming removed 0 bases at V and 3 bases at J, with 8 bases between. Germline V gene lookup returns CDR1 LGHNA and CDR2 YSLEER. The CDR3 spans 15 residues. Authors' analysis steps: Cell counts per sample came from amplifying reference gene primers. Sequencing used immunoSEQ multiplex PCR; TCRdb keeps in-frame clones, though not all of them. The DNA gave D and trimming, while V, J and clone size come from that table. The repertoire includes about 310,000 clones, over 75% of them detected once, and approximately 8% sits in the top ten. Sequencing input: peripheral blood. V usage is TRBV4-3 and J usage is TRBJ2-2; TRBD2 might be the D (5 bases). This receptor was obtained from a woman between 45 and 60 years old who had recovered from COVID-19. CDR3 sequence: CASSQDRTHTGELFF. CDR3 coding DNA: TGCGCCAGCAGCCAAGATAGGACTCACACCGGGGAGCTGTTTTTT.